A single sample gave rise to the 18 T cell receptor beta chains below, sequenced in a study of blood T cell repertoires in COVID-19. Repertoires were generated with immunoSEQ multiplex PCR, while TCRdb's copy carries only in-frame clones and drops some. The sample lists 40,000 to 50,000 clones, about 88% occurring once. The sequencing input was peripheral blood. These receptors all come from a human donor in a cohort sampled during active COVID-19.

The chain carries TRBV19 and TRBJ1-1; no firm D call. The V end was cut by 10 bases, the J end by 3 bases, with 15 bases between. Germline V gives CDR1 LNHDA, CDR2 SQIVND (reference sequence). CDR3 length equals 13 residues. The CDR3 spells CATSRWGDTEAFF. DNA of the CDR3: TGTGCCACCTCTCGCTGGGGAGACACTGAAGCTTTCTTT.

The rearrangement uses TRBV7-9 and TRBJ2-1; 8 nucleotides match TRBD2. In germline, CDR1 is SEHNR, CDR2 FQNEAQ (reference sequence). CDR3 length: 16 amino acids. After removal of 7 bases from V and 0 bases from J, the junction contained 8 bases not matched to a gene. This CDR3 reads CASNPIAGSSYNEQFF. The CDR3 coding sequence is TGTGCCAGCAACCCGATAGCGGGAAGCTCCTACAATGAGCAGTTCTTC.

The CDR3, as DNA: TGTGCCAGCAGCTTTCGCCGTGGGGGGGGCTCTGAAGCTTTCTTT. It encodes CASSFRRGGGSEAFF. The chain joins TRBV7-2 to TRBJ1-1; possibly TRBD1 for D (6 bases). CDR1 is SGHTA and CDR2 is FQGNSA in the germline V gene. The CDR3 runs to 15 residues. V lost 3 bases to trimming and J lost 6 bases, with 17 bases between them.

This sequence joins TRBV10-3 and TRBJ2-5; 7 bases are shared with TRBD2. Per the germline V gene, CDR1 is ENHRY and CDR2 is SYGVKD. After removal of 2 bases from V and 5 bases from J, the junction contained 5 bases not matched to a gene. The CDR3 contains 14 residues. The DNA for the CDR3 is TGTGCCATCAGTGAGCGGGGGGTTGGGGAGACCCAGTACTTC. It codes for CAISERGVGETQYF.

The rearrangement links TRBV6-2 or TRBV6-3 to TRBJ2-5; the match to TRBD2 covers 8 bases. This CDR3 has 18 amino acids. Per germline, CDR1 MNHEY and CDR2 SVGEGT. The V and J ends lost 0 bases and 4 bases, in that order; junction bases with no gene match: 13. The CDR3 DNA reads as TGTGCCAGCAGTTACTCAAGTAGGGCGGGGGGAAGAGGAGAGACCCAGTACTTC. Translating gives CASSYSSRAGGRGETQYF.

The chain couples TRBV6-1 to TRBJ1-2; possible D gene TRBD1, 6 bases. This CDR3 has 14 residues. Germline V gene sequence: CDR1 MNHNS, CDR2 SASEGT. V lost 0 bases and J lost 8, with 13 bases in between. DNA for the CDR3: TGTGCCAGCAGTGAAGCAGGGGGGAGGGAGGGCTACACCTTC. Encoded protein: CASSEAGGREGYTF.

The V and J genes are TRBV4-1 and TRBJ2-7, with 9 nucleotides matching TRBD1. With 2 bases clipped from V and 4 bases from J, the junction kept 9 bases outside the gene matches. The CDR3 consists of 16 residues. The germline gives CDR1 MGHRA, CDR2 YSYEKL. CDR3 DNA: TGCGCCAGCAGCCAAAACCCAACAGGGGGCTATTACGAGCAGTACTTC. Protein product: CASSQNPTGGYYEQYF.

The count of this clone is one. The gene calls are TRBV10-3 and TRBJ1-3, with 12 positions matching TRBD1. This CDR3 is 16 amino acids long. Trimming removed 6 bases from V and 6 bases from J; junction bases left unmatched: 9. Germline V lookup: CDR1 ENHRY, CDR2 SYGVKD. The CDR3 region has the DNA TGTGCCATCAGGTCCGGGGACAGGGGGCTGGAAAACACCATATATTTT. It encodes CAIRSGDRGLENTIYF.

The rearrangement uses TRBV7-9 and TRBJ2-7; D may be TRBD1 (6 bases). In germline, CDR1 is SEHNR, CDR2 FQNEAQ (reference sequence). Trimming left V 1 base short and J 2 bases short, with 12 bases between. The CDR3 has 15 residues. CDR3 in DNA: TGTGCCAGCAGCTTAGTAGCTGGGGGCCCCTACGAGCAGTACTTC. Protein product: CASSLVAGGPYEQYF.

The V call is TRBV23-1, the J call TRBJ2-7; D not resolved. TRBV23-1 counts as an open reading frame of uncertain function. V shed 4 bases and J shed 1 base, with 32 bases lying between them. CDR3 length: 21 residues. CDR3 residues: CASSRATAFRITELISYEQYF. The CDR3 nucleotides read TGCGCCAGCAGTCGGGCGACGGCTTTTAGGATTACAGAATTGATTTCCTACGAGCAGTACTTC.

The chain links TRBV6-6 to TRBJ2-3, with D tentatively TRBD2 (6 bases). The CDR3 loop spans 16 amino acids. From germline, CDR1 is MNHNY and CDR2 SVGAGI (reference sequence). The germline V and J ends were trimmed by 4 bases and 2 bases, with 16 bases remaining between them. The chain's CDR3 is CASSWHPGLHTDTQYF. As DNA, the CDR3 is TGTGCCAGCAGTTGGCACCCGGGACTCCACACAGATACGCAGTATTTT.

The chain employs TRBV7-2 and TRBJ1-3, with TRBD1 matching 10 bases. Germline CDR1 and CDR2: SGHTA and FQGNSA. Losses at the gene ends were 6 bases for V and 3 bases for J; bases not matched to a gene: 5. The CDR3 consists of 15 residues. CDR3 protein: CASSSGQGGGNTIYF. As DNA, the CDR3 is TGTGCCAGCAGTTCAGGACAGGGGGGTGGAAACACCATATATTTT.

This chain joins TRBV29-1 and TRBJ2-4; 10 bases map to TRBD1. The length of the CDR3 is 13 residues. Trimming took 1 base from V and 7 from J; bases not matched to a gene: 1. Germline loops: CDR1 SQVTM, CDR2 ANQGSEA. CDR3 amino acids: CSVEGDRGNIQYF. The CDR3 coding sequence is TGCAGCGTTGAAGGGGACAGGGGTAACATTCAGTACTTC.

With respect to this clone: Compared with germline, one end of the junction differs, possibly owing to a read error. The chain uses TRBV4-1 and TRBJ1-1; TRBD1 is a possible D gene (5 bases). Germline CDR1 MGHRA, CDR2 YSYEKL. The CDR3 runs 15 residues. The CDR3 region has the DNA TGCGCCAGCAGCAAAGAGAGCAGGGTGAACACTGAAGCTTTCTTT. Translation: CASSKESRVNTEAFF.

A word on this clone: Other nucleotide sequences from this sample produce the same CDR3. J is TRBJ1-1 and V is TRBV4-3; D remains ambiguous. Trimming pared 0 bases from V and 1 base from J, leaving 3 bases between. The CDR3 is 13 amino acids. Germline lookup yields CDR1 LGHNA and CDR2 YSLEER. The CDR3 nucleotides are TGCGCCAGCAGCCAAGATCGGAACACTGAAGCTTTCTTT. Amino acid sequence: CASSQDRNTEAFF.

DNA of the CDR3: TGTGCCAGCAGGAGGGAACAGCCCCAGCATTTT. This gives the protein CASRREQPQHF. V is TRBV6-5 and J is TRBJ1-5; D uncertain. The CDR3 runs 11 residues. The germline V and J ends were trimmed by 6 bases and 7 bases, with 7 bases remaining between them. The germline V gene encodes CDR1 MNHEY and CDR2 SVGAGI.

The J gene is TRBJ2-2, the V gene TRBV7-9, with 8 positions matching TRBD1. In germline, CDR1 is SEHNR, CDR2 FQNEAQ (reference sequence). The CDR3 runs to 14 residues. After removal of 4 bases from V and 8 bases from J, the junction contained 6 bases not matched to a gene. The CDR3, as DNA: TGTGCCAGCAGCTCTGGACAGGGCCCTGGGGAGCTGTTTTTT. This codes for CASSSGQGPGELFF.

CDR3 bases: TGTGCCAGCTCCTTTACAGGGGGCGCGGCTGGAAACACCATATATTTT. Translation: CASSFTGGAAGNTIYF. The chain employs TRBV7-9 and TRBJ1-3, with 9 bases that match TRBD1. The CDR3 contains 16 residues. Unmatched junction bases numbered 10, after V lost 8 bases and J lost 2 bases. CDR1 SEHNR and CDR2 FQNEAQ come from the germline V gene (reference sequence).